Below, one TCR beta chain is given with its context. The antigen it recognizes is unknown. TRB rearrangements were amplified by multiplex PCR using a touch-down protocol with TRB-A and TRB-B primer pools mixed in one tube. Illumina adapters and sample indices were added to the amplicons through two consecutive PCR reactions performed with Phusion HS II polymerase. After gel purification with the NucleoSpin Gel and PCR Clean-up kit, the amplicons were quantified by Qubit and checked for quality on an Agilent 2100 Bioanalyzer. Libraries were sequenced on an Illumina MiSeq using 600-cycle, single-indexed, paired-end runs. Regarding the original processing steps: MiXCR version 2.1.12, together with the default MiXCR reference library, was used to align and assemble the TRB reads. A clone was defined by each unique CDR3 nucleotide sequence, and analysis was restricted to productive sequences with at least two reads. Alpha-parameterized diversity profiles (alpha 0 to 5), including the Shannon (alpha 1) and Simpson (alpha 2) indices, were computed with an R script to assess repertoire diversity. The tcR package was used to compute combinatorial TRB VJ usage, which was then compared between cohorts by principal component analysis with ade4. GLIPH was used to cluster TCRbeta CDR3s in pairs of cohorts matched for age and read depth, and a Wilcoxon test was used to compare cluster frequencies. The reads underwent TCRdb reprocessing, giving one record for each CDR3 protein sequence and no DNA. The authors' filters were not applied to this entry. The sample's table lists a count of several thousand distinct CDR3 sequences. The ten largest clones take up 25% to 35% of the sample.

TRB amplification used 250 ng of peripheral blood genomic DNA, tens of thousands of genome equivalents, per sample. This sample was included in a study of T cell clusters in autoimmune cytopenias (dated by TCRdb to the late 2010s). A note on the overall study: A mean age of approximately 50 years and a median age of around 58 years were recorded for the healthy donor controls, of whom about half of the roughly 43 were female. TRB sequencing reached a median depth of roughly 52,000 reads per sample and yielded a median of about 2,400 distinct TRB clonotypes per sample. Peripheral blood TRB and IGH repertoires were sequenced in autoimmune cytopenia patients at active disease and during treatment follow-up, alongside healthy, CLL and autoimmune hepatitis controls. The study was designed to test whether a disease-specific immune repertoire signature usable as a blood-based biomarker is carried by autoimmune cytopenia patients. For primary cytopenia, the controls were some 25 age-matched healthy donors, and for secondary cytopenia, the controls were over eleven age-matched CLL patients. Autoimmune hepatitis repertoires were compared against around 20 age- and sex-matched healthy donors.

The paper as a whole reports these results and caveats: The TRB repertoire shifts, including less even repertoires in secondary cytopenia and CLL, mostly reflected lymphoma bias and not autoimmunity. The T cell clusters were only ever defined in silico, so experimental validation of their functional role was still needed. Almost three-fold more exclusive TRB clusters were observed in healthy donors than in active autoimmune hepatitis patients, consistent with an autoimmunity-wide signature. In the comparison of secondary cytopenia with CLL, no cluster-lack signature showed up, apparently because the dominant lymphoma-associated repertoire masked the signature. GLIPH results suggested that primary autoimmune cytopenia patients were missing physiological T cell clusters, with 51 clusters found only in healthy donors compared with roughly 15 found only in patients.

The CDR3 has 19 amino acids, counting the end cysteine and phenylalanine. The DNA is unrecorded. CDR1 and CDR2 are read off the germline V gene (reference sequence) as PRHDT and FYEKMQ. The same sample was also used in a study of T cell repertoires in aging, cancer and after chemotherapy. The second source states: Donors were distributed across six age groups ranging from 30 or younger to 70 or older, with at least three individuals included per group. Control TCR repertoires from healthy donors were recorded across several months to years, and re-sampling revealed clear clonal overlap. Some 9 million TCR reads were contained in the full dataset. Compared with age-matched healthy donors, untreated patients with hematological or solid cancers had significantly lower TCR diversity and higher clonality in blood. In healthy donors, the drop in TCR diversity with age came mainly from a loss of richness, whereas in cancer patients a loss of evenness also played a part. Median generation probability increased over the chemotherapy interval in both cancer cohorts, suggesting repertoire reconstitution through rebound thymic output. It was noted by the authors that conclusions about immunological memory after chemotherapy cannot be drawn from the repertoire data. To look at immunoaging and at how T cells reconstitute after chemotherapy, the study profiled TCR beta repertoires in peripheral blood from both healthy donors and cancer patients. Alongside fewer than 100 healthy donors serving as a reference group, the cohort included approximately 210 cancer patients, of whom roughly 91 had hematological cancers and 120 to 130 had solid cancers. MiXCR versions 2.12 and 3.0.5 were used to process the TRB sequences. The repertoire metrics were Shannon diversity, evenness, clonality (defined as one minus evenness), and alpha-parameterized diversity profiles covering alpha 0 to 5. The IGoR algorithm was used to calculate generation probabilities for clones in the paired samples taken before and after chemotherapy.

Sequencing was performed on peripheral blood. The rearranged chain carries TRBV13 and TRBJ2-2; no DNA is available, so the TRBD1 call from TCRdb remains unchecked. The TCR sequence derives from a human donor in good health. For the CDR3, the sequence is CASRRGQGVLTRGTGELFF.